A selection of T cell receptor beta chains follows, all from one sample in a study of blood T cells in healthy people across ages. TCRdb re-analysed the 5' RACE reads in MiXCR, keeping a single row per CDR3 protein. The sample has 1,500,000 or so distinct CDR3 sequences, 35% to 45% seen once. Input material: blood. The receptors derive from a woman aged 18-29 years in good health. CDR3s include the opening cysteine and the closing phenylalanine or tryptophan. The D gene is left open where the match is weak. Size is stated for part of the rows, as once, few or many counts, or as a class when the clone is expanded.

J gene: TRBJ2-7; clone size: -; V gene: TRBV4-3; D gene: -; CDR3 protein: CASSQDVAGVTYNEQYF; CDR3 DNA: TGCGCCAGCAGCCAAGATGTAGCAGGGGTTACGTACAATGAGCAGTACTTC
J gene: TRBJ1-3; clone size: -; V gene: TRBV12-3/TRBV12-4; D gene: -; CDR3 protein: CASSPKEHSGNTIYF; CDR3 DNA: TGTGCCAGCAGTCCGAAGGAGCACTCTGGAAACACCATATATTTT
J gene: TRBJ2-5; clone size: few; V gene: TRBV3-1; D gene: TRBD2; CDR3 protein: CASSQVVAGSQETQYF; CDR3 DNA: TGTGCCAGCAGCCAGGTCGTAGCGGGGAGTCAAGAGACCCAGTACTTC
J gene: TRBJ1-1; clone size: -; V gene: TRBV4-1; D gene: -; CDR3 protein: CASSQILRRDMNTEAFF; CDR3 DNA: TGCGCCAGCAGCCAGATCCTCCGTAGGGACATGAACACTGAAGCTTTCTTT
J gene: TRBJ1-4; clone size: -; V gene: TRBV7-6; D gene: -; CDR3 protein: CASSPVGPTNEKLFF; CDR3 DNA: TGTGCCAGCAGCCCAGTGGGACCAACTAATGAAAAACTGTTTTTT
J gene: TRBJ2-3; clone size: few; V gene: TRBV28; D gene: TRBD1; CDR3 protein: CASRPFTEDRVSTDTQYF; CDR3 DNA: TGTGCCAGCAGACCCTTCACCGAGGACAGGGTGAGCACAGATACGCAGTATTTT
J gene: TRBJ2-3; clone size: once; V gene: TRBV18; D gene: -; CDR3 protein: CASSPATGEDTQYF; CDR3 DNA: TGTGCCAGCTCACCAGCAACGGGGGAAGATACGCAGTATTTT
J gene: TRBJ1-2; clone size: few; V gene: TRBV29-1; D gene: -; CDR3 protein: CSVRRHLTYGYTF; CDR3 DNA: TGCAGCGTCCGAAGGCACCTCACCTATGGCTACACCTTC
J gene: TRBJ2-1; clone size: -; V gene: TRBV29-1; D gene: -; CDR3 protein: CSPRVRNEQFF; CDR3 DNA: TGCAGCCCAAGGGTGAGGAATGAGCAGTTCTTC
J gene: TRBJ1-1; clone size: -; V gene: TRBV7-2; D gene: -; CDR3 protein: CASSFGLRRTEAFF; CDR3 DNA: TGTGCCAGCAGCTTTGGATTACGGAGGACTGAAGCTTTCTTT